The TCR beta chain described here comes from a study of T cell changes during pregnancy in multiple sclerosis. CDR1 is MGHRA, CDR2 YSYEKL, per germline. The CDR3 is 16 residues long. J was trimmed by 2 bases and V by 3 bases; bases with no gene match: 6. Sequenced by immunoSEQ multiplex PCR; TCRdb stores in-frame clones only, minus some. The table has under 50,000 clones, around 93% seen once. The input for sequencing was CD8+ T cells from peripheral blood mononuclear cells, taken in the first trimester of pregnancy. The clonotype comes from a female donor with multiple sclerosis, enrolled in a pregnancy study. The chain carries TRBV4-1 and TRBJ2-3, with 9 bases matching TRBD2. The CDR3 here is CASSQVAGAPTDTQYF. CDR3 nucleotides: TGCGCCAGCAGCCAGGTAGCGGGGGCCCCCACAGATACGCAGTATTTT.